This TCR beta chain was captured by sequencing in a study of blood T cell repertoires in COVID-19. Study in general: Samples taken during acute and convalescent COVID-19 were collected in the United States, Italy and Spain.

Trimming at V came to 7 bases and at J to 3 bases, leaving 9 bases not matched to a gene. This CDR3 has 16 residues. In germline, CDR1 is LNHDA, CDR2 SQIVND (reference sequence). Participant-reported clinical history was the basis for cohort assignment. Two negative PCRs, clearance, or symptom resolution were required of recovered Cohort 3 donors. Per the study methods: Amplification with reference gene primers provided the estimates of nucleated cell counts. Profiling relied on immunoSEQ multiplex PCR, and the TCRdb table lists in-frame clones only, not all of them. D and trimming come from the DNA, and the V and J calls and clone size come from that table. The top ten hold about 10% of the sample, which has over 120,000 clones, around 83% seen once.

This chain links TRBV19 with TRBJ1-4, with 9 bases lining up with TRBD1. This TCR was recovered from a man in his fifties or sixties who had recovered from COVID-19. Sequencing input: PBMCs or T cells enriched from blood (not recorded which). The CDR3 spells CASIGTGMSANEKLFF. The DNA of the CDR3 is TGTGCCAGTATTGGGACAGGGATGTCAGCTAATGAAAAACTGTTTTTT.